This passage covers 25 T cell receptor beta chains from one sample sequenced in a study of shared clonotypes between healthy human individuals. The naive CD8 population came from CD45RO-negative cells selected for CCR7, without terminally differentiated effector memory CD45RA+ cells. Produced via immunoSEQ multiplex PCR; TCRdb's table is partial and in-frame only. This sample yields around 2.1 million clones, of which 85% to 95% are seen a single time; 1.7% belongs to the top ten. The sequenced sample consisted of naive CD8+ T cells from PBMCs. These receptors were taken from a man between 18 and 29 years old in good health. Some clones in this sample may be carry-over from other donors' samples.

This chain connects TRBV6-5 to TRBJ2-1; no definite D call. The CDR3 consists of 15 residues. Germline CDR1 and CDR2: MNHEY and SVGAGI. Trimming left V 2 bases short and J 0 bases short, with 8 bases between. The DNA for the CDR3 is TGTGCCAGCAGTTACCGACCCCGCTCCTACAATGAGCAGTTCTTC. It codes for CASSYRPRSYNEQFF.

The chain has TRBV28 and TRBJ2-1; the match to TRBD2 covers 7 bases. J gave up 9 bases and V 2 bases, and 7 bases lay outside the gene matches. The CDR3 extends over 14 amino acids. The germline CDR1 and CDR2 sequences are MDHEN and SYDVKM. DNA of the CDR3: TGTGCCAGCAGTTTAAGGGGCGGGAGAATTGAGCAGTTCTTC. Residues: CASSLRGGRIEQFF.

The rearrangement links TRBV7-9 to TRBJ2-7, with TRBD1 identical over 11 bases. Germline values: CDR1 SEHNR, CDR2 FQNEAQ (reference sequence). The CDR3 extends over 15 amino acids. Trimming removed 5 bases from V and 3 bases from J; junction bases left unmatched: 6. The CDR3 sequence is CASSTGQGAFYEQYF. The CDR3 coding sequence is TGTGCCAGCAGCACCGGACAGGGGGCTTTCTACGAGCAGTACTTC.

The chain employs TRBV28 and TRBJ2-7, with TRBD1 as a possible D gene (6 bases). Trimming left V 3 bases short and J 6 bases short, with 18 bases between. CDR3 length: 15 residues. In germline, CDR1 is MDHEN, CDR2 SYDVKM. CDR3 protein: CASSFIRGIGGEQYF. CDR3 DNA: TGTGCCAGCAGTTTTATAAGGGGGATAGGGGGCGAGCAGTACTTC.

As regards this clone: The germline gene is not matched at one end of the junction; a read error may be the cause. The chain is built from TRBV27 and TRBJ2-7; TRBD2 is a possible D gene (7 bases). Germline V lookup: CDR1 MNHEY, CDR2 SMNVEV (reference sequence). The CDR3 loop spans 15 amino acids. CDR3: CASRLSGGALDEQYF. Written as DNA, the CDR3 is TGTGCCAGCAGATTATCTGGGGGGGCTCTGGACGAGCAGTACTTC.

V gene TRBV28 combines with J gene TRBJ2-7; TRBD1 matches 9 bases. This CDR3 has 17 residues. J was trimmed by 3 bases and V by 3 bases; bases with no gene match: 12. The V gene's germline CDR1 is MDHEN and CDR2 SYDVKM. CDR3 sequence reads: CASSLTPGTGKYYEQYF. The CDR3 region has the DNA TGTGCCAGCAGTTTGACTCCCGGGACAGGGAAGTACTACGAGCAGTACTTC.

The CDR3 spells CASTSRLAGVVDEQFF. DNA of the CDR3: TGTGCCAGCACCTCACGACTAGCGGGAGTGGTCGATGAGCAGTTCTTC. The chain recombines TRBV28 with TRBJ2-1; 12 bases agree with TRBD2. Germline V gene data show CDR1 as MDHEN and CDR2 as SYDVKM. This CDR3 region has 16 residues. J lost 8 bases, V lost 7 bases, and 12 bases had no gene match.

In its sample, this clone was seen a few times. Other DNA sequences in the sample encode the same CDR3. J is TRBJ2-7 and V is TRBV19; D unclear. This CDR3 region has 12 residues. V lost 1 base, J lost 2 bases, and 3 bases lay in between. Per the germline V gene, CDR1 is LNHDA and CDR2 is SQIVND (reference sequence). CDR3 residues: CASSIGTYEQYF. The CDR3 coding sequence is TGTGCCAGTAGTATAGGGACCTACGAGCAGTACTTC. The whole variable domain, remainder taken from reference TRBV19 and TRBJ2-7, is DGGITQSPKYLFRKEGQNVTLSCEQNLNHDAMYWYRQDPGQGLRLIYYSQIVNDFQKGDIAEGYSVSREKKESFPLTVTSAQKNPTAFYLCASSIGTYEQYFGPGTRLTVT.

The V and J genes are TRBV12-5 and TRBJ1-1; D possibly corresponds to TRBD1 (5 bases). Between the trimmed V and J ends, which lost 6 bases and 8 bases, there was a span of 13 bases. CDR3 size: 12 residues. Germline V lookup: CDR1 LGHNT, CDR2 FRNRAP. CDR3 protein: CASGLTGREAFF. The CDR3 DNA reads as TGTGCTAGTGGCCTGACGGGACGCGAAGCTTTCTTT.

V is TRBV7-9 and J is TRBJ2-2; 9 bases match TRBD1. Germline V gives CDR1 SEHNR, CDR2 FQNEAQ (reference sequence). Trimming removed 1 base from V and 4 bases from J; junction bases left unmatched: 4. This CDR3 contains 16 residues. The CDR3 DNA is TGTGCCAGCAGCTTAGGGGACAGGGTGAGCACCGGGGAGCTGTTTTTT. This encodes CASSLGDRVSTGELFF.

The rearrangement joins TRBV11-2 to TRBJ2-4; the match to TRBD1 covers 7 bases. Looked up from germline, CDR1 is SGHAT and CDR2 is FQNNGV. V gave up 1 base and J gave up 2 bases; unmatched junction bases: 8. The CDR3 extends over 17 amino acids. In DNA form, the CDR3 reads TGTGCCAGCAGCTTAGCACCCCGACAGGGACCCAAAAACATTCAGTACTTC. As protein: CASSLAPRQGPKNIQYF.

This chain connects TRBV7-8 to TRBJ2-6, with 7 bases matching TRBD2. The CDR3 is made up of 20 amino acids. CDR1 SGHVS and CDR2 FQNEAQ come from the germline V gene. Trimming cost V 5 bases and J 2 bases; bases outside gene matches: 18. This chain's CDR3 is CASSPRSFGREWAGANVLTF. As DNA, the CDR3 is TGTGCCAGCAGCCCACGGAGTTTTGGGCGGGAGTGGGCTGGGGCCAACGTCCTGACTTTC. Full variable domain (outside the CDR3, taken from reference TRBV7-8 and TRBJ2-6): GAGVSQSPRYKVAKRGQDVALRCDPISGHVSLFWYQQALGQGPEFLTYFQNEAQLDKSGLPSDRFFAERPEGSVSTLKIQRTQQEDSAVYLCASSPRSFGREWAGANVLTFGAGSRLTVL.

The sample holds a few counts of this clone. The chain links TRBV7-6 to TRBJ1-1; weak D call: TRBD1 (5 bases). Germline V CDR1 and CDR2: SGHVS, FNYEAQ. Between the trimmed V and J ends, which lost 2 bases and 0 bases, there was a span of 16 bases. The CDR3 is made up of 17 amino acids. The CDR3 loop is CASSLRGVGLMNTEAFF. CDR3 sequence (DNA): TGTGCCAGCAGCTTACGAGGGGTCGGGTTAATGAACACTGAAGCTTTCTTT. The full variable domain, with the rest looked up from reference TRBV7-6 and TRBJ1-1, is GAGVSQSPRYKVTKRGQDVALRCDPISGHVSLYWYRQALGQGPEFLTYFNYEAQQDKSGLPNDRFSAERPEGSISTLTIQRTEQRDSAMYRCASSLRGVGLMNTEAFFGQGTRLTVV.

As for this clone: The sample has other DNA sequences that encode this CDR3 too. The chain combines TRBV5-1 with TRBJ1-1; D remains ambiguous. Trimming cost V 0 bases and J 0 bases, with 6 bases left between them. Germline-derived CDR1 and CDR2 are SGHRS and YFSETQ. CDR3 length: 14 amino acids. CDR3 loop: CASSLGEMNTEAFF. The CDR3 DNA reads TGCGCCAGCAGCTTGGGTGAGATGAACACTGAAGCTTTCTTT.

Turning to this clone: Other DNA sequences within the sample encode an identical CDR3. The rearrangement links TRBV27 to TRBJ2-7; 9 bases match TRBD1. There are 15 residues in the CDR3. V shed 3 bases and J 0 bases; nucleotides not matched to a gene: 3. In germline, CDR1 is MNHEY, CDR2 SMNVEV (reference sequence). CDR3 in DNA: TGTGCCAGCAGTTTCGGGACAGGGATCTCCTACGAGCAGTACTTC. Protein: CASSFGTGISYEQYF.

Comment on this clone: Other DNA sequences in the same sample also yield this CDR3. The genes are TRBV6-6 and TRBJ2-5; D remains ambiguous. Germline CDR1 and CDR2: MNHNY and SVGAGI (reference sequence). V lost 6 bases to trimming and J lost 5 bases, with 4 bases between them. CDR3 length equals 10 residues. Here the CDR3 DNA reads TGTGCCAGCAGCGGGGAGACCCAGTACTTC. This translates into CASSGETQYF.

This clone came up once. The CDR3 coding sequence is TGCAGCGTTGAGCTAAAAAGCTCCTACGAGCAGTACTTC. It specifies CSVELKSSYEQYF. The chain is built from TRBV29-1 and TRBJ2-7; D gene uncertain. With 3 bases removed from V and 0 bases from J, the gap between germline ends came to 9 bases. CDR3 length equals 13 residues. Germline CDR1 reads SQVTM; CDR2 reads ANQGSEA.

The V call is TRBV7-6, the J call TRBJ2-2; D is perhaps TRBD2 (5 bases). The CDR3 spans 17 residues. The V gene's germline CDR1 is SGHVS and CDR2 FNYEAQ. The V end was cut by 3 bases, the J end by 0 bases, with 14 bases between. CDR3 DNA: TGTGCCAGCAGCTTCACTCACGGAGGAACGAACACCGGGGAGCTGTTTTTT. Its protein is CASSFTHGGTNTGELFF.

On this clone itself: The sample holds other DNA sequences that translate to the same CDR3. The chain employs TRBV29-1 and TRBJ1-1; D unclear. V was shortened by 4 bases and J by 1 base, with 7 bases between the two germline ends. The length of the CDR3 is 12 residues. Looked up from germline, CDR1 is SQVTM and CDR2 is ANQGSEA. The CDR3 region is CSVVGENTEAFF. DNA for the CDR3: TGCAGCGTTGTCGGGGAGAACACTGAAGCTTTCTTT.

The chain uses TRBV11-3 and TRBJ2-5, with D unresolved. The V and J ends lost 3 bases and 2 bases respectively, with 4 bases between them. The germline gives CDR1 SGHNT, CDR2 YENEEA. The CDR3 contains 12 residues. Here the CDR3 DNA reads TGTGCCAGCAGCTTGAGGCAAGAGACCCAGTACTTC. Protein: CASSLRQETQYF.

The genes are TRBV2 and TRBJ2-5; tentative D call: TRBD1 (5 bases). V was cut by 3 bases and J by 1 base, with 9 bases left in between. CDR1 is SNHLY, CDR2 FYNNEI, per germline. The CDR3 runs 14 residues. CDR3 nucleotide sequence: TGTGCCAGCAGTGAGCCTAGGGGCCAAGAGACCCAGTACTTC. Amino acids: CASSEPRGQETQYF. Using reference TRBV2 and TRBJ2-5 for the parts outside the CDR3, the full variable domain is EPEVTQTPSHQVTQMGQEVILRCVPISNHLYFYWYRQILGQKVEFLVSFYNNEISEKSEIFDDQFSVERPDGSNFTLKIRSTKLEDSAMYFCASSEPRGQETQYFGPGTRLLVL.

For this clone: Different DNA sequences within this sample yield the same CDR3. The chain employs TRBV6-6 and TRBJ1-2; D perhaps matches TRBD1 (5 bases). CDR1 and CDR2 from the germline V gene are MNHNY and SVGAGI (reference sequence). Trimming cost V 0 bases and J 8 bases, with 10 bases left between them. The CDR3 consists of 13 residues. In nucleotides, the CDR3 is TGTGCCAGCAGTTACTCGACCGGGGACGGCTACACCTTC. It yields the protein CASSYSTGDGYTF.

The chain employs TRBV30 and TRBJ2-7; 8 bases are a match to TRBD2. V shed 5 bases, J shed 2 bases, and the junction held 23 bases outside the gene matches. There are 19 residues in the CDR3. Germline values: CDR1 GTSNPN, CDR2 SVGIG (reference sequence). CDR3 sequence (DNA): TGTGCCTGGGAAGCAACGGGGGGAACTAGCGGATGGGAGCCCTACGAGCAGTACTTC. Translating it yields CAWEATGGTSGWEPYEQYF.

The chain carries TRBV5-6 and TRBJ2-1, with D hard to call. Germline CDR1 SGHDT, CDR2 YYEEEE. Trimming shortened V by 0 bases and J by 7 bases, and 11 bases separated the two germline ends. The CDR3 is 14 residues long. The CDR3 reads CASSLVSERNEQFF. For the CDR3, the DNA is TGTGCCAGCAGCTTGGTTTCGGAGCGTAATGAGCAGTTCTTC.

CDR3 sequence reads: CASTPRSGGPQHF. DNA for the CDR3: TGCGCCAGCACCCCAAGATCAGGGGGCCCCCAGCATTTT. The chain uses TRBV4-1 and TRBJ1-5; 8 positions agree with TRBD1. From germline, CDR1 is MGHRA and CDR2 YSYEKL. This CDR3 has 13 residues. The ends lost 7 bases at V and 10 bases at J; junction bases unmatched: 9.